This is a list of T cell receptor beta chains from one sample in a study of regulatory T cells in long-lasting Graves disease. TCRdb passed the multiplex PCR reads through MiXCR, listing each CDR3 protein once. The table lists 450,000 to 650,000 distinct CDR3 sequences, approximately 16% of them singletons. These data were likewise used in another study, on T cells in Graves' hyperthyroidism and ophthalmopathy.

Sequencing was performed on peripheral blood mononuclear cells (PBMCs), taken at new diagnosis, from a patient treated with antithyroid drugs. The receptors originated from a woman aged 35 to 60 with Graves disease. The CDR3 runs from the conserved cysteine through the conserved F or W. The D gene is left open where the match is weak. Clone size appears in some rows only: once, few, many, or a class for an expanded clone.

V	J	size	D	CDR3	DNA
TRBV7-6	TRBJ2-1	NA	NA	CASSLEAGQIHEQFF	TGTGCCAGCAGCTTAGAGGCTGGACAGATCCATGAGCAGTTCTTC
TRBV19	TRBJ1-5	many	NA	CASKNRKTHSNQPQHF	TGTGCCAGTAAAAATCGGAAGACCCATAGCAATCAGCCCCAGCATTTT
TRBV20-1	TRBJ2-2	NA	TRBD2	CSARAGGTGELFF	TGCAGTGCTAGAGCGGGGGGGACCGGGGAGCTGTTTTTT
TRBV5-1	TRBJ2-3	NA	NA	CASSSARGASTDTQYF	TGCGCCAGCAGCTCGGCCAGGGGGGCCAGCACAGATACGCAGTATTTT
TRBV19	TRBJ2-2	NA	NA	CASSILAGELFF	TGTGCCAGTAGTATCTTAGCCGGGGAGCTGTTTTTT
TRBV19	TRBJ1-5	NA	NA	CASSMGGHSNQPQHF	TGTGCCAGTAGTATGGGGGGGCATAGCAATCAGCCCCAGCATTTT
TRBV7-8	TRBJ1-3	many	TRBD1	CASSPSDRRGNTIYF	TGTGCCAGCAGCCCTTCGGACAGGCGTGGAAACACCATATATTTT
TRBV10-3	TRBJ1-1	NA	NA	CAISDRMNTEAFF	TGTGCCATCAGTGACAGGATGAACACTGAAGCTTTCTTT
TRBV5-1	TRBJ1-2	many	NA	CASSSGPTGGYTF	TGCGCCAGCAGCTCGGGACCGACTGGGGGCTACACCTTC
TRBV28	TRBJ1-1	many	NA	CASTPGPNQFEAFF	TGTGCCAGCACTCCTGGGCCGAATCAATTTGAAGCTTTCTTT
TRBV15	TRBJ2-5	NA	NA	CATSRDPGETQYF	TGTGCCACCAGCAGAGATCCTGGGGAGACCCAGTACTTC
TRBV19	TRBJ1-1	NA	NA	CASIEGIHTGEAFF	TGTGCCAGTATCGAGGGCATCCACACTGGTGAAGCTTTCTTT
TRBV7-6	TRBJ1-5	NA	NA	CASSPIGGVGNQPQHF	TGTGCCAGCAGCCCAATTGGAGGGGTTGGGAATCAGCCCCAGCATTTT
TRBV7-9	TRBJ2-7	many	NA	CASSLGHLRYEQYF	TGTGCCAGCAGCTTAGGACACCTGAGGTACGAGCAGTACTTC
TRBV20-1	TRBJ2-5	few	TRBD2	CSAGTLAGGPRTQYF	TGCAGTGCTGGAACGCTAGCGGGGGGGCCTCGGACCCAGTACTTC
TRBV30	TRBJ1-1	many	TRBD1	CAWWSGTGMPEAFF	TGTGCCTGGTGGAGTGGGACAGGTATGCCTGAAGCTTTCTTT
TRBV12-5	TRBJ1-5	NA	TRBD1	CASGDIDRALNQPQHF	TGTGCTAGTGGTGACATAGACAGGGCCCTTAATCAGCCCCAGCATTTT
TRBV28	TRBJ1-2	few	NA	CASSLVMSYGYTF	TGTGCCAGCAGTTTGGTAATGAGCTATGGCTACACCTTC
TRBV19	TRBJ2-2	NA	TRBD1	CASRDRGLTGELFF	TGTGCCAGTAGGGACAGGGGGCTGACCGGGGAGCTGTTTTTT
TRBV19	TRBJ1-1	NA	NA	CASSIDGPRTGEAFF	TGTGCCAGTAGTATAGATGGGCCCAGGACTGGCGAAGCTTTCTTT
TRBV4-1	TRBJ2-7	few	NA	CASSQGVSGYEQYF	TGCGCCAGCAGCCAGGGGGTGTCGGGGTACGAGCAGTACTTC
TRBV30	TRBJ2-3	many	NA	CAWSAKPQYTDTQYF	TGTGCCTGGAGCGCGAAACCCCAATACACAGATACGCAGTATTTT
TRBV7-3	TRBJ2-7	NA	NA	CASSQEQEARRYEQYF	TGTGCCAGCAGCCAAGAACAAGAAGCAAGACGCTACGAGCAGTACTTC
TRBV7-8	TRBJ1-4	NA	NA	CASSVRLSEKLFF	TGTGCCAGCAGTGTTCGGCTGAGTGAAAAACTGTTTTTT
TRBV7-2	TRBJ1-4	few	TRBD1	CASRPDRGAVAKLFF	TGTGCCAGCAGACCGGACAGGGGAGCTGTAGCGAAACTGTTTTTT
TRBV28	TRBJ1-2	NA	NA	CASTRTESYGYTF	TGTGCCAGCACCCGGACAGAGAGCTATGGCTACACCTTC
TRBV12-3/TRBV12-4	TRBJ1-3	many	NA	CASSRQNSGNTIYF	TGTGCCAGCAGCCGCCAGAACTCTGGAAACACCATATATTTT
TRBV11-2	TRBJ2-3	NA	NA	CASSRPTASTDTQYF	TGTGCCAGCAGCCGACCGACAGCTAGCACAGATACGCAGTATTTT
TRBV7-8	TRBJ1-5	NA	TRBD1	CASSPNGGQDNQPQHF	TGTGCCAGCAGCCCAAACGGAGGACAGGACAATCAGCCCCAGCATTTT
TRBV29-1	TRBJ2-3	many	NA	CSVDVSSTDTQYF	TGCAGCGTTGATGTTTCTAGCACAGATACGCAGTATTTT
TRBV5-1	TRBJ1-1	NA	NA	CASSPTPLGRDEAFF	TGCGCCAGCAGCCCAACCCCGTTAGGTAGAGATGAAGCTTTCTTT
TRBV3-1	TRBJ1-1	many	NA	CASSQAMGWAFF	TGTGCCAGCAGCCAAGCCATGGGTTGGGCTTTCTTT
TRBV5-1	TRBJ1-1	many	NA	CASSQQMNTEAFF	TGCGCCAGCAGCCAACAGATGAACACTGAAGCTTTCTTT
TRBV3-1	TRBJ2-3	many	NA	CASNDNLGTDTQYF	TGTGCCAGCAACGACAACCTGGGCACAGATACGCAGTATTTT
TRBV9	TRBJ1-5	NA	NA	CASSTGQRGQPQHF	TGTGCCAGCAGCACCGGACAGAGGGGTCAGCCCCAGCATTTT
TRBV14	TRBJ1-2	few	NA	CASRGLSGYGYTF	TGTGCCAGCAGAGGGCTATCTGGGTATGGCTACACCTTC
TRBV27	TRBJ1-1	many	NA	CASSPLRGIFSEAFF	TGTGCCAGCAGTCCCCTTCGGGGGATTTTCAGTGAAGCTTTCTTT
TRBV15	TRBJ2-3	many	NA	CATSRDGLGGDTQYF	TGTGCCACCAGCAGAGATGGTCTGGGAGGAGATACGCAGTATTTT
TRBV7-2	TRBJ1-5	NA	NA	CASSLPIGRGSNQPQHF	TGTGCCAGCAGCCTTCCGATTGGCAGGGGAAGCAATCAGCCCCAGCATTTT
TRBV11-2	TRBJ1-2	many	NA	CASSSRWGGYDYGYTF	TGTGCCAGCAGCTCCCGTTGGGGGGGCTATGACTATGGCTACACCTTC
TRBV19	TRBJ1-4	few	NA	CASSIYGVKLFF	TGTGCCAGTAGTATTTATGGGGTAAAACTGTTTTTT
TRBV12-3/TRBV12-4	TRBJ2-2	NA	NA	CASKKTGELFF	TGTGCCAGCAAAAAGACCGGGGAGCTGTTTTTT
TRBV10-3	TRBJ1-4	NA	TRBD1	CAISESTGVNEKLFF	TGTGCCATCAGTGAATCGACAGGGGTTAATGAAAAACTGTTTTTT
TRBV27	TRBJ2-2	NA	TRBD1	CASSSIDRVNTGELFF	TGTGCCAGCAGTTCCATAGACAGGGTGAACACCGGGGAGCTGTTTTTT
TRBV9	TRBJ1-1	few	TRBD1	CASSVEYRGQAEAFF	TGTGCCAGCAGCGTAGAGTACAGGGGGCAGGCTGAAGCTTTCTTT
TRBV3-1	TRBJ2-5	NA	NA	CAGSFGRETQYF	TGTGCCGGATCCTTTGGGCGGGAGACCCAGTACTTC
TRBV10-2	TRBJ2-7	many	TRBD1	CASSEGTGWLSSSYEQYF	TGCGCCAGCAGTGAAGGGACAGGGTGGTTGTCGAGCTCCTACGAGCAGTACTTC
TRBV7-2	TRBJ2-5	NA	NA	CASSHAVWGSETQYF	TGTGCCAGCAGCCACGCGGTTTGGGGATCAGAGACCCAGTACTTC
TRBV6-1	TRBJ2-7	NA	NA	CASTAVGPYYEQYF	TGTGCCAGCACCGCGGTGGGGCCATACTACGAGCAGTACTTC
TRBV2	TRBJ1-2	many	TRBD1	CASSDGRGAVYGYTF	TGTGCCAGCAGTGACGGCAGGGGGGCCGTCTATGGCTACACCTTC
TRBV27	TRBJ2-5	many	NA	CASSRRDQETQYF	TGTGCCAGCAGTCGCAGGGATCAAGAGACCCAGTACTTC
TRBV6-1	TRBJ2-2	many	NA	CASSRTTRYNTGELFF	TGTGCCAGCAGCAGGACTACGCGATATAACACCGGGGAGCTGTTTTTT
TRBV7-9	TRBJ2-7	many	NA	CASSRTGGYEQYF	TGTGCCAGCAGTCGTACCGGAGGGTACGAGCAGTACTTC
TRBV30	TRBJ2-1	NA	NA	CAWRLKGGPGEQFF	TGTGCCTGGAGGCTTAAGGGGGGGCCAGGTGAGCAGTTCTTC
TRBV2	TRBJ1-6	many	TRBD1	CASSEEGGQLNSPLHF	TGTGCCAGCAGTGAAGAAGGGGGACAGTTAAATTCACCCCTCCACTTT
TRBV10-1	TRBJ2-7	many	NA	CASSDQQLSSEQYF	TGCGCCAGCAGTGATCAACAGTTATCCTCGGAGCAGTACTTC
TRBV20-1	TRBJ1-5	many	NA	CSARPPSPSEQPQHF	TGCAGTGCTAGGCCCCCGAGCCCCTCGGAGCAGCCCCAGCATTTT
TRBV5-4	TRBJ1-3	few	NA	CASGTGGSSGNTIYF	TGTGCCAGCGGGACCGGGGGGAGCTCTGGAAACACCATATATTTT